This T cell receptor beta chain was identified in a study of cytomegalovirus exposure and HLA in healthy donors. Donors likely had unrecorded immune exposures despite being nominally healthy when sampled. The V gene's germline CDR1 is SGDLS and CDR2 YYNGEE. The CDR3 consists of 15 residues. Trimming cost V 1 base and J 7 bases, with 14 bases left between them. About this clone: Its target is unknown.

Study conclusions and caveats: Across HLA loci, a later analysis found differing TCR association rates, with DRB1 most and HLA-C fewest. A later analysis by the authors found several of the most significant clusters apparently linked to common viral pathogens. Solely CMV serostatus was available to characterize immune exposure.

60 Vbeta and 13 Jbeta primers were used in PCR. Sequencing was performed with immunoSEQ multiplex PCR; in TCRdb, only in-frame clones are kept and a portion is missing. This table has around 180,000 clones, around 80% appearing once. This clonotype was obtained from a woman between 40 and 50 years old in good health and CMV-seronegative. This rearrangement joins TRBV9 to TRBJ1-4, with D possibly being TRBD1 (5 bases). The sequencing sample was made of PBMCs. CDR3 loop: CASSVLGGVGEKLFF. CDR3 DNA: TGTGCCAGCAGCGTATTAGGAGGGGTTGGTGAAAAACTGTTTTTT.